This passage covers 27 T cell receptor beta chains from one sample sequenced in a study of T-cell reconstitution after alpha-beta-depleted transplantation in children. As it was prepared, the TCRbeta library received unique molecular identifiers. TCRdb fed the PCR reads into MiXCR, producing one record per CDR3 protein. The data contain fewer than 750,000 distinct CDR3 sequences, more than 20% of them singletons. This specimen was PBMCs, taken before TCRalphabeta/CD19-depleted stem cell transplant. All receptors come from a boy under two years old with Wiskott-Aldrich syndrome, due to receive a stem cell transplant.

This clonotype was observed a single time. CDR3 loop: CASRPGHSYNEQFF. The CDR3, as DNA: TGCGCCAGCAGACCAGGGCACTCCTACAATGAGCAGTTCTTC. The chain recombines TRBV5-1 with TRBJ2-1; TRBD1 might be the D (5 bases). The CDR3 spans 14 residues. The V end lost 5 bases, the J end lost 0 bases, and 9 bases lay between the germline ends. CDR1 is SGHRS, CDR2 YFSETQ, per germline. Full variable domain (rest looked up from reference TRBV5-1 and TRBJ2-1): KAGVTQTPRYLIKTRGQQVTLSCSPISGHRSVSWYQQTPGQGLQFLFEYFSETQRNKGNFPGRFSGRQFSNSRSEMNVSTLELGDSALYLCASRPGHSYNEQFFGPGTRLTVL.

V gene TRBV29-1 combines with J gene TRBJ2-1; 12 bases map to TRBD1. Germline V gene sequence: CDR1 SQVTM, CDR2 ANQGSEA. V dropped 6 bases and J dropped 7; count of bases not matched to a gene: 4. This CDR3 contains 13 residues. CDR3 amino acids: CSVGTGGWNEQFF. CDR3 in DNA: TGCAGCGTCGGGACAGGGGGCTGGAATGAGCAGTTCTTC.

This clonotype was observed a handful of times. The J gene is TRBJ2-6, the V gene TRBV5-1, with 7 bases matching TRBD1. V was pared by 4 bases and J by 0 bases, with 4 bases of the junction left unmatched. Germline loops: CDR1 SGHRS, CDR2 YFSETQ. CDR3 length: 16 residues. The CDR3 loop reads CASSTWDSSGANVLTF. In nucleotides, the CDR3 is TGCGCCAGCAGCACCTGGGACAGCTCTGGGGCCAACGTCCTGACTTTC.

The chain carries TRBV5-1 and TRBJ2-3; TRBD2 aligns across 10 bases. The CDR3 spans 15 residues. V was pared by 2 bases and J by 5 bases, with 5 bases of the junction left unmatched. Germline CDR1 reads SGHRS; CDR2 reads YFSETQ. The CDR3 bases are TGCGCCAGCAGCTTCCTAGCGGGAGCGAGAGATACGCAGTATTTT. Amino acids: CASSFLAGARDTQYF.

The chain employs TRBV12-3 or TRBV12-4 and TRBJ1-5; the D gene is possibly TRBD1 (5 bases). The CDR3 has 14 amino acids. V was cut by 7 bases and J by 1 base, with 11 bases left in between. The CDR3, as DNA: TGTGCCAGCACCGAGAGGGGCAGCAATCAGCCCCAGCATTTT. Translating gives CASTERGSNQPQHF.

The rearrangement uses TRBV12-3 or TRBV12-4 and TRBJ1-5; 8 positions match TRBD1. V shed 4 bases and J 4 bases; nucleotides not matched to a gene: 6. The CDR3 is 15 amino acids. In DNA form, the CDR3 reads TGTGCCAGCAGTTCCGGAGACAGGGGAAATCAGCCCCAGCATTTT. Protein sequence: CASSSGDRGNQPQHF.

A remark on this clonotype: A junction end diverges from the germline sequence, so it may reflect a read error. The chain links TRBV20-1 to TRBJ2-3, with 13 bases matching TRBD2. The germline gives CDR1 DFQATT, CDR2 SNEGSKA (reference sequence). This CDR3 is 17 amino acids long. CDR3 in DNA: TGCTGTGCAGAACTAGCGGGAGGGGGCCGGGGCACAGATACGCAGTATTTT. It specifies CCAELAGGGRGTDTQYF.

The chain employs TRBV29-1 and TRBJ1-1; D may be TRBD1 (6 bases). The CDR3 is 14 amino acids. From germline, CDR1 is SQVTM and CDR2 ANQGSEA. Trimming removed 6 bases at V and 4 bases at J, with 18 bases between. The DNA for the CDR3 is TGCAGCGTGCGGGGGCTCCTAAGGCTCACTGAAGCTTTCTTT. It encodes CSVRGLLRLTEAFF.

This chain links TRBV12-3 or TRBV12-4 with TRBJ1-6; D gene unclear. The length of the CDR3 is 13 residues. V dropped 6 bases and J dropped 7 bases, with 10 bases sitting between them. CDR3 coding DNA: TGTGCCAGCAGACAAGAGCTAAATTCACCCCTCCACTTT. It translates to CASRQELNSPLHF.

The rearrangement uses TRBV5-1 and TRBJ1-6, with D unresolved. The CDR3 loop spans 14 amino acids. The germline V gene encodes CDR1 SGHRS and CDR2 YFSETQ. V lost 0 bases to trimming and J lost 7 bases, with 8 bases between them. The CDR3 sequence is CASSLGGPNSPLHF. In DNA, the CDR3 is TGCGCCAGCAGCTTGGGAGGGCCGAATTCACCCCTCCACTTT.

CDR3 in amino acids: CSASREPSSYEQYF. DNA for the CDR3: TGCAGTGCTTCCCGGGAGCCCTCTTCCTACGAGCAGTACTTC. The chain employs TRBV20-1 and TRBJ2-7; D is perhaps TRBD2 (6 bases). CDR3 length: 14 residues. Germline V gives CDR1 DFQATT, CDR2 SNEGSKA (reference sequence). V lost 5 bases, J lost 1 base, and 15 bases lay in between.

V is TRBV5-1 and J is TRBJ2-3; TRBD1 agrees at 8 bases. CDR3 length: 15 residues. Trimming took 1 base from V and 1 from J; bases not matched to a gene: 2. From germline, CDR1 is SGHRS and CDR2 YFSETQ. The chain's CDR3 is CASSLTTGGTDTQYF. DNA of the CDR3: TGCGCCAGCAGCTTGACGACAGGGGGCACAGATACGCAGTATTTT. The whole variable domain, filled in from reference TRBV5-1 and TRBJ2-3, reads KAGVTQTPRYLIKTRGQQVTLSCSPISGHRSVSWYQQTPGQGLQFLFEYFSETQRNKGNFPGRFSGRQFSNSRSEMNVSTLELGDSALYLCASSLTTGGTDTQYFGPGTRLTVL.

The gene calls are TRBV6-1 and TRBJ1-6; D is uncertain. V was shortened by 6 bases and J by 8 bases, with 5 bases between the two germline ends. The CDR3 sequence is 11 residues long. The germline V gene has CDR1 MNHNS and CDR2 SASEGT. The CDR3 nucleotides are TGTGCCAGCAGAGTTGATTCACCCCTCCACTTT. Encoded protein: CASRVDSPLHF.

The V gene is TRBV28, the J gene TRBJ1-5; 9 nucleotides match TRBD1. The length of the CDR3 is 15 residues. V was clipped by 5 bases and J by 7 bases; unmatched bases: 9. Germline V lookup: CDR1 MDHEN, CDR2 SYDVKM. CDR3 region: CASSKLQGAHQPQHF. CDR3 bases: TGTGCCAGCAGTAAGTTACAGGGGGCCCACCAGCCCCAGCATTTT.

The J gene is TRBJ2-1, the V gene TRBV10-3; 7 bases map to TRBD2. Germline lookup yields CDR1 ENHRY and CDR2 SYGVKD. The CDR3 runs 15 residues. The ends lost 0 bases at V and 8 bases at J; junction bases unmatched: 7. CDR3 coding DNA: TGTGCCATCAGTGAGTCGAGGCTAGCGGCTGATGAGCAGTTCTTC. Protein sequence: CAISESRLAADEQFF.

This sequence joins TRBV29-1 and TRBJ2-3; D may be TRBD2 (6 bases). Germline V gene lookup returns CDR1 SQVTM and CDR2 ANQGSEA. This CDR3 contains 14 residues. V was clipped by 6 bases and J by 5 bases, with 18 bases between them. The CDR3 DNA sequence: TGCAGCGTCCCCGCCCCAGGAGGGAAAGATACGCAGTATTTT. Protein: CSVPAPGGKDTQYF.

The table lists this clonotype with a few counts. This sequence joins TRBV7-8 and TRBJ2-7, with 7 nucleotides matching TRBD1. V gave up 4 bases and J gave up 5 bases; unmatched junction bases: 11. Per germline, CDR1 SGHVS and CDR2 FQNEAQ. This CDR3 comprises 15 residues. The CDR3 here is CASSSWDRGQDEQYF. The CDR3 coding sequence is TGTGCCAGCAGCTCGTGGGATAGGGGGCAAGACGAGCAGTACTTC.

This clonotype was counted between two and nine times. V and J are TRBV20-1 and TRBJ2-4; 16 nucleotides match TRBD2. J lost 4 bases, V lost 6 bases, and 9 bases had no gene match. This CDR3 is 17 amino acids long. Germline lookup yields CDR1 DFQATT and CDR2 SNEGSKA (reference sequence). CDR3 in amino acids: CSARGLAGGPSKNIQYF. The CDR3 region has the DNA TGCAGTGCCCGGGGACTAGCGGGAGGGCCATCAAAAAACATTCAGTACTTC.

The V call is TRBV5-1, the J call TRBJ2-1; 14 bases are a match to TRBD2. CDR3 size: 20 residues. In germline, CDR1 is SGHRS, CDR2 YFSETQ. The V gene end was trimmed by 4 bases and the J gene end by 4 bases; junction bases not matched to a gene: 16. CDR3 nucleotides: TGCGCCAGCAGCGCGGCAATACCCGGGACTAGCGGGAGTAGGTACAATGAGCAGTTCTTC. It yields the protein CASSAAIPGTSGSRYNEQFF.

This chain uses TRBV5-1 with TRBJ2-1, with TRBD2 matching 9 bases. The CDR3 extends over 15 amino acids. Germline V gene lookup returns CDR1 SGHRS and CDR2 YFSETQ. J lost 4 bases, V lost 2 bases, and 4 bases had no gene match. In DNA, the CDR3 is TGCGCCAGCAGCTTCGGACTAGCGTTATACAATGAGCAGTTCTTC. It translates to CASSFGLALYNEQFF. The entire variable domain, with the rest obtained from reference TRBV5-1 and TRBJ2-1, is as follows: KAGVTQTPRYLIKTRGQQVTLSCSPISGHRSVSWYQQTPGQGLQFLFEYFSETQRNKGNFPGRFSGRQFSNSRSEMNVSTLELGDSALYLCASSFGLALYNEQFFGPGTRLTVL.

This chain uses TRBV5-1 with TRBJ2-7; TRBD2 agrees at 10 bases. V gave up 1 base and J gave up 0 bases; unmatched junction bases: 4. Germline V gene data show CDR1 as SGHRS and CDR2 as YFSETQ. This CDR3 contains 16 residues. CDR3: CASSLLAGDLSYEQYF. In nucleotides, the CDR3 is TGCGCCAGCAGCTTGCTAGCGGGAGACCTCTCCTACGAGCAGTACTTC.

In its sample, this clonotype was seen a few times. The chain recombines TRBV5-1 with TRBJ2-1; 14 bases fit TRBD2. V shed 3 bases and J 0 bases; nucleotides not matched to a gene: 5. This CDR3 is built from 18 residues. Germline CDR1 is SGHRS and CDR2 is YFSETQ. The CDR3, as DNA: TGCGCCAGCAGCTCAGGACTAGCGGGAGGTCGCTCCTACAATGAGCAGTTCTTC. Its protein product is CASSSGLAGGRSYNEQFF.

The chain joins TRBV6-5 to TRBJ2-1, with 7 positions matching TRBD2. The CDR3 consists of 14 residues. The germline V gene has CDR1 MNHEY and CDR2 SVGAGI. J was trimmed by 9 bases and V by 4 bases; bases with no gene match: 9. CDR3 protein: CASSSSGGWGEQFF. The CDR3 DNA is TGTGCCAGCAGTTCGTCCGGGGGGTGGGGTGAGCAGTTCTTC.

This clonotype was detected a few times. The V and J genes are TRBV29-1 and TRBJ2-1, with TRBD2 as a possible D gene (5 bases). V lost 7 bases and J lost 8, with 24 bases in between. Germline V CDR1 and CDR2: SQVTM, ANQGSEA. The CDR3 runs to 15 residues. CDR3 coding DNA: TGCAGCGAATCACTATTCGCGGGTATCGGGGATGAGCAGTTCTTC. Its protein is CSESLFAGIGDEQFF.

The rearrangement joins TRBV24-1 to TRBJ2-7, with 10 nucleotides matching TRBD2. The CDR3 contains 16 residues. V was clipped by 3 bases and J by 2 bases; unmatched bases: 6. Per germline, CDR1 KGHDR and CDR2 SFDVKD. CDR3 sequence reads: CATSDTTSGKTYEQYF. DNA for the CDR3: TGTGCCACCAGTGATACTACTAGCGGGAAAACCTACGAGCAGTACTTC.

CDR3 coding DNA: TGTGCCAGCAGTTTATTTTCGGGGGACACACAGCCCCAGCATTTT. This sequence encodes CASSLFSGDTQPQHF. This chain uses TRBV28 with TRBJ1-5, with a weak D call TRBD1 (6 bases). The CDR3 runs 15 residues. With 1 base removed from V and 7 bases from J, the gap between germline ends came to 14 bases. CDR1 MDHEN and CDR2 SYDVKM come from the germline V gene.

The rearrangement joins TRBV20-1 to TRBJ2-3, with a weak D call TRBD2 (6 bases). Germline CDR1 is DFQATT and CDR2 is SNEGSKA (reference sequence). Deletions cut 4 bases from V and 4 bases from J, with 15 bases between. CDR3 length: 14 amino acids. CDR3 sequence (DNA): TGCAGTGCTAAGGAGACTAGTGCCCCAGATACGCAGTATTTT. Protein sequence: CSAKETSAPDTQYF.